The source of this T cell receptor beta chain is a study of T-cell reconstitution after alpha-beta-depleted transplantation in children. Ten or more counts support this clonotype. Its antigen is currently unknown. Study observations and caveats: Several hundred expanded graft clones reportedly supplied alpha-beta T cells about two months after transplant.

Unique molecular identifiers were incorporated when the TCRbeta library was constructed. MiXCR was run by TCRdb on the PCR reads, yielding one entry per CDR3 protein. Seen here are approximately 150,000 distinct CDR3 sequences, more than 8% observed once, and the top ten hold 15% to 20%. Germline V gene lookup returns CDR1 SGHVS and CDR2 FNYEAQ. The CDR3 length is 18 residues. The junction had 12 bases not matched to a gene; V was cut back by 5 bases and J by 6 bases. The J gene is TRBJ2-2, the V gene TRBV7-6; 13 positions agree with TRBD2. The clonotype was recovered from a female patient aged 2-15 years who had a stem cell transplant for congenital amegakaryocytic thrombocytopenia, so the T cells may come from the graft donor. The input for sequencing was PBMCs, mostly from graft donor cells, taken 180 days after TCRalphabeta/CD19-depleted stem cell transplant. This CDR3 is CASSQPGLAGVFAGELFF. CDR3 DNA sequence: TGTGCCAGCAGCCAACCAGGACTAGCGGGAGTTTTTGCCGGGGAGCTGTTTTTT.